The 16 T cell receptor beta chains presented below share a single source sample, sequenced in a study of sequential checkpoint blockade in melanoma. Described treatment: randomized to nivolumab then ipilimumab (arm A) or the reverse (arm B). The data were produced by immunoSEQ multiplex PCR, yet TCRdb's version contains in-frame clones alone and is incomplete. The sample has roughly 8,400 clones; roughly 23% are singletons. The starting material was tumor tissue (inferred from file names), obtained from a patient given nivolumab and ipilimumab in sequence. The receptors here all came from a human donor with melanoma.

This clone was picked up a small number of times. The chain joins TRBV6-1 to TRBJ2-1; D ambiguous. The germline gives CDR1 MNHNS, CDR2 SASEGT. This CDR3 has 16 amino acids. The V and J ends lost 0 bases and 0 bases respectively, with 9 bases between them. CDR3 coding DNA: TGTGCCAGCAGTGAAGCGGGCACACACTCCTACAATGAGCAGTTCTTC. Its translation: CASSEAGTHSYNEQFF.

This sequence joins TRBV28 and TRBJ2-2, with 8 bases that match TRBD1. Germline CDR1 is MDHEN and CDR2 is SYDVKM. The CDR3 has 16 residues. V gave up 2 bases and J gave up 5 bases; unmatched junction bases: 7. Here the CDR3 reads CASSLQQGVGTGELFF. CDR3 sequence (DNA): TGTGCCAGCAGTTTACAACAGGGGGTAGGAACCGGGGAGCTGTTTTTT.

The CDR3 reads CASSVVHTWTYEQYV. As DNA, the CDR3 is TGTGCCAGCAGCGTAGTCCATACTTGGACCTACGAGCAGTACGTC. The rearrangement links TRBV9 to TRBJ2-7, with D uncertain. Trimming removed 0 bases at V and 2 bases at J, with 12 bases between. Germline V gene data show CDR1 as SGDLS and CDR2 as YYNGEE. CDR3 length equals 15 residues.

Within the sample, this clone is medium-sized. The CDR3 sequence: CASSPSGGGDNEQFF. CDR3 sequence (DNA): TGTGCCAGCAGCCCCAGCGGGGGGGGTGACAATGAGCAGTTCTTC. V is TRBV11-3 and J is TRBJ2-1, with 10 bases lining up with TRBD2. The CDR3 runs 15 residues. Germline assignment: CDR1 SGHNT and CDR2 YENEEA. V shed 5 bases, J shed 5 bases, and the junction held 6 bases outside the gene matches.

This clone was seen more than once but under ten times. The V call is TRBV28, the J call TRBJ1-5; 9 bases match TRBD1. CDR1 and CDR2 from the germline V gene are MDHEN and SYDVKM. The CDR3 extends over 15 amino acids. V was clipped by 6 bases and J by 5 bases; unmatched bases: 8. The CDR3 spells CASSSGQGWDQPQHF. The CDR3, as DNA: TGTGCCAGCAGCTCCGGACAGGGGTGGGATCAGCCCCAGCATTTT.

There are a few counts of this clone. This chain connects TRBV11-3 to TRBJ2-1; 8 nucleotides align to TRBD1. Trimming took 0 bases from V and 9 from J; bases not matched to a gene: 7. The CDR3 contains 15 residues. Per germline, CDR1 SGHNT and CDR2 YENEEA. The CDR3 protein is CASSLEAGGHSEQFF. The CDR3 DNA follows: TGTGCCAGCAGCTTAGAGGCAGGGGGCCATAGTGAGCAGTTCTTC.

The DNA of the CDR3 is TGTGCCAGCAGCTTGCTCCGTTACGGGACAGGGGGGGACCCGGAGCAGTACTTC. It encodes CASSLLRYGTGGDPEQYF. This sequence joins TRBV11-1 and TRBJ2-7; 11 bases are shared with TRBD1. The germline V gene encodes CDR1 SGHAT and CDR2 FQDESV (reference sequence). Germline trimming cut 3 bases from V and 7 bases from J; bases unmatched to any gene: 17. The CDR3 spans 18 residues.

The chain uses TRBV19 and TRBJ1-1; no definite D call. In germline, CDR1 is LNHDA, CDR2 SQIVND (reference sequence). This CDR3 contains 14 residues. Trimming removed 2 bases at V and 3 bases at J, with 10 bases between. CDR3 DNA: TGTGCCAGTAGTATAAATCCGGGATACACTGAAGCTTTCTTT. This codes for CASSINPGYTEAFF. The variable domain in full, completed from reference TRBV19 and TRBJ1-1, reads DGGITQSPKYLFRKEGQNVTLSCEQNLNHDAMYWYRQDPGQGLRLIYYSQIVNDFQKGDIAEGYSVSREKKESFPLTVTSAQKNPTAFYLCASSINPGYTEAFFGQGTRLTVV.

This clone was observed a few times. The chain links TRBV6-8 to TRBJ2-5, with TRBD2 matching over 11 bases. V lost 7 bases to trimming and J lost 3 bases; unmatched junction nucleotides: 10. The CDR3 has 16 residues. The germline gives CDR1 MNHGY, CDR2 SAAAGT. Here the CDR3 DNA reads TGTGCCAGCACCTTACTAGCGGGGGTTCTAAAAGAGACCCAGTACTTC. Protein: CASTLLAGVLKETQYF.

The V gene is TRBV6-8, the J gene TRBJ1-4; D remains unclear. V lost 2 bases and J 0 bases, leaving 7 bases between the germline ends. The germline gives CDR1 MNHGY, CDR2 SAAAGT. The CDR3 runs to 15 residues. CDR3 in amino acids: CASSYGDSTNEKLFF. The CDR3 region has the DNA TGTGCCAGCAGTTACGGGGATTCAACTAATGAAAAACTGTTTTTT.

This clone was detected only a few times. The chain combines TRBV9 with TRBJ2-5, with 8 bases that match TRBD1. J lost 4 bases, V lost 0 bases, and 8 bases had no gene match. The CDR3 length is 16 residues. Looked up from germline, CDR1 is SGDLS and CDR2 is YYNGEE. Here the CDR3 DNA reads TGTGCCAGCAGCGTAGGGCTCGGGCAGGGGGCAGAGACCCAGTACTTC. Encoded protein: CASSVGLGQGAETQYF.

V usage is TRBV19 and J usage is TRBJ1-2, with D hard to call. V gave up 6 bases and J gave up 8 bases, with 22 bases separating them. The germline CDR1 and CDR2 sequences are LNHDA and SQIVND (reference sequence). The CDR3 is made up of 15 amino acids. Here the CDR3 reads CASRLPGQRIEGYTF. DNA of the CDR3: TGTGCCAGTAGGCTCCCGGGCCAAAGAATAGAGGGCTACACCTTC. The full variable domain, with the rest looked up from reference TRBV19 and TRBJ1-2, is DGGITQSPKYLFRKEGQNVTLSCEQNLNHDAMYWYRQDPGQGLRLIYYSQIVNDFQKGDIAEGYSVSREKKESFPLTVTSAQKNPTAFYLCASRLPGQRIEGYTFGSGTRLTVV.

The gene calls are TRBV14 and TRBJ2-7; 7 positions match TRBD1. CDR3 size: 15 residues. CDR1 is SGHDN, CDR2 FVKESK, per germline. V shed 4 bases and J 0 bases; nucleotides not matched to a gene: 6. CDR3 sequence: CASSPAGQDSYEQYF. CDR3 DNA sequence: TGTGCCAGCAGCCCAGCCGGACAGGACTCCTACGAGCAGTACTTC.

This chain joins TRBV25-1 and TRBJ2-5; 9 nucleotides agree with TRBD1. The V gene end was trimmed by 4 bases and the J gene end by 5 bases; junction bases not matched to a gene: 14. Germline CDR1 and CDR2: MGHDK and SYGVNS. The CDR3 is 17 residues long. In nucleotides, the CDR3 is TGTGCCAGCAGTGGGCTGACGGACAGGGGATCTCAGGAGACCCAGTACTTC. As protein: CASSGLTDRGSQETQYF.

This clone was seen repeatedly, ten times or more. The rearrangement joins TRBV9 to TRBJ1-1; weak D call: TRBD1 (5 bases). V was clipped by 3 bases and J by 11 bases, with 20 bases between them. The CDR3 extends over 14 amino acids. Germline CDR1 and CDR2: SGDLS and YYNGEE. The CDR3 here is CASSGGALWEGAFF. The CDR3 DNA sequence: TGTGCCAGCAGCGGAGGGGCGCTGTGGGAGGGGGCTTTCTTT.

V gene TRBV6-8 combines with J gene TRBJ1-1, with D maybe TRBD1 (5 bases). CDR3 size: 14 residues. Germline lookup yields CDR1 MNHGY and CDR2 SAAAGT. V was pared by 5 bases and J by 3 bases, with 13 bases between. As DNA, the CDR3 is TGTGCCAGCAGTGACTTCAGGGAATACACTGAAGCTTTCTTT. Protein product: CASSDFREYTEAFF.